The clone carrying this T cell receptor beta chain was counted once. This specimen belongs to a study of blood T cells in healthy people across ages. Sample-barcoded 5' priming and a J-beta primer mix drove a second PCR of roughly 7 to 11 cycles. The yield of each sample was at least 3 million CDR3-containing paired-end reads. TCRdb passed the 5' RACE reads through MiXCR, listing each CDR3 protein once. This table holds approximately 1.5 million distinct CDR3 sequences, approximately 42% found once. CDR1 is SEHNR and CDR2 is FQNEAQ in the germline V gene (reference sequence). The CDR3 is 17 amino acids.

The chain uses TRBV7-9 and TRBJ2-1, with 13 bases lining up with TRBD2. The J call may be faulty, since TRBJ2-7 better matches the DNA end. The specimen was blood. The receptor was derived from a woman aged 18-35 years in good health. CDR3 bases: TGTGCCAGCAGCGAATTGGGACTAGCGGGGTCCTACAATGAGCAGTACTTC. This sequence encodes CASSELGLAGSYNEQYF.